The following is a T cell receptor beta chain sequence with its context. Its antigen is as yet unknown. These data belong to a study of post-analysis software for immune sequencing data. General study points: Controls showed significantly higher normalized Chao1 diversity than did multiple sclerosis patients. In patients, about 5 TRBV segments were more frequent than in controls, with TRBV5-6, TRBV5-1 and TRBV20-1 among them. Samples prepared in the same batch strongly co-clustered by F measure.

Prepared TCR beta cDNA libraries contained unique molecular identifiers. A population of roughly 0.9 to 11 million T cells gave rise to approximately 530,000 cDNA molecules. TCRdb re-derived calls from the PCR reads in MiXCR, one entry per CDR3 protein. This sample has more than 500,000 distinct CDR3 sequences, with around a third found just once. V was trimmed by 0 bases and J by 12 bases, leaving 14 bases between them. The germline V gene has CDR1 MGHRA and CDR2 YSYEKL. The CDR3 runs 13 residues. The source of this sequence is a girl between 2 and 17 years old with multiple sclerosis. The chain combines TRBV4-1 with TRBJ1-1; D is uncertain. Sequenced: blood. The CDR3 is CASSQERPGRSFF. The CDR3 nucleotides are TGCGCCAGCAGCCAAGAGAGACCTGGGCGATCTTTCTTT.